This T cell receptor beta chain was observed in a study of blood T cells in healthy people across ages. Study observations and caveats: The study found more naive CD4+ cells and higher diversity in long-lived than aged donors.

Germline V lookup: CDR1 MNHNS, CDR2 SASEGT. The CDR3 sequence is 14 residues long. Concerning this clonotype: Its matching antigen is unknown. Being one base from a much bigger clone, this may be a read error.

Using a J-beta primer mix together with a sample-barcoded 5' primer, a second PCR was run for about 6 to 11 cycles. One entry per CDR3 protein results from TCRdb running MiXCR on the 5' RACE reads. The sample holds 850,000 to 950,000 distinct CDR3 sequences, more than 25% seen once. This rearrangement joins TRBV6-1 to TRBJ2-3; no clear D. Sequenced sample: blood. This TCR was sampled from a woman aged 80 or over in good health. The CDR3 bases are TGTGCCTGCAGTGTACTGGATAGCACAGATACGCAGTATTTT. It is translated as CACSVLDSTDTQYF.